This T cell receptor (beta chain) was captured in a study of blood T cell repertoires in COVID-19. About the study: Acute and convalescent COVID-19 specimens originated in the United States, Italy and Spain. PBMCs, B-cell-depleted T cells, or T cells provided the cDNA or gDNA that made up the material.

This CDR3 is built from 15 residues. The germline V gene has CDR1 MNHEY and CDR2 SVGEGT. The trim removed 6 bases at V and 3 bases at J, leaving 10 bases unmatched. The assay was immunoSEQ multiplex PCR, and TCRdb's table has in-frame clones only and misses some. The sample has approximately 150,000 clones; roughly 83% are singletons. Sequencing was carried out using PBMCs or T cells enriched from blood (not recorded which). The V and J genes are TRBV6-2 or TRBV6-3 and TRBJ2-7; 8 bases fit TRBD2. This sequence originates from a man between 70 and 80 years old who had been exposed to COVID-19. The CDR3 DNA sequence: TGTGCCAGCAGCCAGCTCCCCGGGGGGGGCTACGAGCAGTACTTC. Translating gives CASSQLPGGGYEQYF.